The 20 T cell receptor beta chains presented below share a single source sample, sequenced in a study of blood T cells in healthy people across ages. The use of a sample-barcoded 5' primer and a J-beta primer mix characterized a second PCR of roughly 6 to 11 cycles. One entry per CDR3 protein results from TCRdb running MiXCR on the 5' RACE reads. The sample shows some 1.8 million distinct CDR3 sequences, 39% of them seen only once. Sequencing was carried out using blood. The receptors derive from a human donor in good health.

V usage is TRBV20-1 and J usage is TRBJ2-1; D not certain. Between the trimmed V and J ends, which lost 2 bases and 5 bases, there was a span of 7 bases. The CDR3 extends over 12 amino acids. CDR1 is DFQATT, CDR2 SNEGSKA, per germline (reference sequence). The CDR3 sequence is CSARKSDNEQFF. The CDR3 DNA reads TGCAGTGCTAGAAAGAGTGACAATGAGCAGTTCTTC.

The table lists this clonotype with many counts. The chain employs TRBV12-3 or TRBV12-4 and TRBJ2-7; a weak D match, TRBD2 (5 bases). The CDR3 contains 14 residues. V was trimmed by 1 base and J by 3 bases, leaving 10 bases between them. The chain's CDR3 is CASSLEGAYYEQYF. CDR3 nucleotide sequence: TGTGCCAGCAGTTTAGAGGGAGCTTACTACGAGCAGTACTTC.

The genes are TRBV27 and TRBJ2-7; D may correspond to TRBD1 or TRBD2 (5 bases each). This CDR3 region has 16 residues. The germline V gene has CDR1 MNHEY and CDR2 SMNVEV (reference sequence). Trimming left V 3 bases short and J 0 bases short, with 15 bases between. The CDR3 sequence: CASSLIGDAFSYEQYF. The DNA for the CDR3 is TGTGCCAGCAGTTTGATAGGGGACGCATTCTCCTACGAGCAGTACTTC.

The chain combines TRBV5-1 with TRBJ2-3; maybe TRBD2 (5 bases). The CDR3 has 14 amino acids. Germline V gene sequence: CDR1 SGHRS, CDR2 YFSETQ. The V and J ends lost 4 bases and 4 bases respectively, with 13 bases between them. CDR3 in DNA: TGCGCCAGCAGCCCGGACTCGAACGCAGATACGCAGTATTTT. Protein product: CASSPDSNADTQYF. The full variable domain, rest sourced from reference TRBV5-1 and TRBJ2-3, is KAGVTQTPRYLIKTRGQQVTLSCSPISGHRSVSWYQQTPGQGLQFLFEYFSETQRNKGNFPGRFSGRQFSNSRSEMNVSTLELGDSALYLCASSPDSNADTQYFGPGTRLTVL.

The gene calls are TRBV7-3 and TRBJ1-1; 9 bases align to TRBD1. Trimming cost V 4 bases and J 3 bases; bases outside gene matches: 6. CDR1 is SGHTA, CDR2 FQGTGA, per germline. The CDR3 loop spans 15 amino acids. In DNA, the CDR3 is TGTGCCAGCAGCTCGCCGGGACAGGGATACACTGAAGCTTTCTTT. Translating it yields CASSSPGQGYTEAFF.

The V gene is TRBV6-6, the J gene TRBJ1-6, with D unclear. Germline CDR1 is MNHNY and CDR2 is SVGAGI (reference sequence). The CDR3 extends over 11 amino acids. The V and J ends lost 7 bases and 14 bases respectively, with 12 bases between them. The CDR3 nucleotides read TGTGCCAGCACACCCGGTGTATCCCTCCACTTT. Translated, it gives CASTPGVSLHF.

The chain is built from TRBV5-1 and TRBJ2-4, with D possibly matching TRBD1 (5 bases). The assigned J gene may be wrong: the sequence end matches TRBJ2-7 better. The germline V gene encodes CDR1 SGHRS and CDR2 YFSETQ. The CDR3 is 14 amino acids. The CDR3 region is CASSLATGMYEQYF. CDR3 nucleotide sequence: TGCGCCAGCAGCTTGGCAACAGGAATGTACGAGCAGTACTTC.

The chain joins TRBV29-1 to TRBJ2-2; D may correspond to TRBD1 or TRBD2 (5 bases each). Trimming took off 4 bases at V and 6 bases at J, with 12 bases between the two ends. The germline gives CDR1 SQVTM, CDR2 ANQGSEA. The CDR3 totals 13 residues. The CDR3 region has the DNA TGCAGCGTTGCCGGGCGAGGGGCCGGGGAGCTGTTTTTT. Translating gives CSVAGRGAGELFF.

V gene TRBV28 combines with J gene TRBJ1-1; TRBD1 matches 7 bases. The V and J ends lost 6 bases and 2 bases, in that order; junction bases with no gene match: 18. Germline assignment: CDR1 MDHEN and CDR2 SYDVKM. This CDR3 is built from 18 residues. This CDR3 is CASRSLKFRDSINTEAFF. For the CDR3, the DNA is TGTGCCAGCAGGTCCCTTAAATTCCGGGACAGCATAAACACTGAAGCTTTCTTT.

This clonotype was seen a few times. The chain uses TRBV20-1 and TRBJ2-4, with TRBD2 as a possible D gene (5 bases). Germline V gives CDR1 DFQATT, CDR2 SNEGSKA (reference sequence). Trimming removed 2 bases from V and 6 bases from J, with 11 bases in between. The CDR3 loop spans 13 amino acids. As DNA, the CDR3 is TGCAGTGCTAGACCGGGGTCGACAAACATTCAGTACTTC. It specifies CSARPGSTNIQYF.

The sample holds a few counts of this clonotype. The chain recombines TRBV28 with TRBJ2-4, with D tentatively TRBD1 or TRBD2 (5 bases each). The J call may be in error: the DNA end matches TRBJ2-7 better. The V gene's germline CDR1 is MDHEN and CDR2 SYDVKM. The CDR3 sequence is 16 residues long. CDR3 sequence (DNA): TGTGCCAGCAGTCCCCCCGGGGCCTTAGGTAAAACCGAGCAGTACTTC. Its protein is CASSPPGALGKTEQYF.

The CDR3 loop is CASSAWDRGYSGANVLTF. The CDR3, as DNA: TGTGCCAGCAGTGCTTGGGACAGAGGGTACTCTGGGGCCAACGTCCTGACTTTC. J is TRBJ2-6 and V is TRBV6-2 or TRBV6-3, with 7 bases lining up with TRBD1. V lost 5 bases to trimming and J lost 0 bases; unmatched junction nucleotides: 10. The CDR3 runs to 18 residues. Germline CDR1 is MNHEY and CDR2 is SVGEGT.

This chain uses TRBV10-3 with TRBJ1-6; 10 nucleotides line up with TRBD1. The CDR3 sequence is 16 residues long. J lost 6 bases, V lost 4 bases, and 6 bases had no gene match. Looked up from germline, CDR1 is ENHRY and CDR2 is SYGVKD. The CDR3 coding sequence is TGTGCCATCAGTGCCGTGACAGGGGGCCTTAATTCACCCCTCCACTTT. Translating gives CAISAVTGGLNSPLHF.

The chain carries TRBV2 and TRBJ2-7, with D possibly matching TRBD1 (6 bases). The CDR3 has 13 amino acids. The V end was cut by 7 bases, the J end by 5 bases, with 15 bases between. CDR1 SNHLY and CDR2 FYNNEI come from the germline V gene. The CDR3 is CASTLTGSHEQYF. The CDR3 coding sequence is TGTGCCAGCACCCTTACAGGGTCCCACGAGCAGTACTTC.

The table lists this clonotype with a few counts. The chain links TRBV2 to TRBJ1-2; D not resolved. CDR1 and CDR2 (germline): SNHLY, FYNNEI. This CDR3 comprises 14 residues. V dropped 1 base and J dropped 2 bases, with 8 bases sitting between them. The CDR3 reads CASSEGTENYGYTF. CDR3 in DNA: TGTGCCAGCAGTGAAGGGACTGAGAACTATGGCTACACCTTC.

V is TRBV20-1 and J is TRBJ2-1, with D perhaps matching TRBD1 or TRBD2 (5 bases each). The CDR3 loop spans 14 amino acids. The germline CDR1 and CDR2 sequences are DFQATT and SNEGSKA (reference sequence). Between the trimmed V and J ends, which lost 4 bases and 1 base, there was a span of 11 bases. The CDR3 here is CSATSWGSYNEQFF. The CDR3 DNA follows: TGCAGTGCTACCAGCTGGGGGTCCTACAATGAGCAGTTCTTC.

This clonotype was counted between two and nine times. The V gene is TRBV5-1, the J gene TRBJ1-1; a weak D match, TRBD1 (5 bases). The CDR3 contains 17 residues. Germline CDR1 is SGHRS and CDR2 is YFSETQ. Trimming pared 4 bases from V and 3 bases from J, leaving 22 bases between. The CDR3 protein is CASSLWGRWQSDTEAFF. For the CDR3, the DNA is TGCGCCAGCAGCCTCTGGGGGAGATGGCAGTCGGACACTGAAGCTTTCTTT.

The chain carries TRBV5-1 and TRBJ2-4; 9 nucleotides match TRBD1. The last part of the DNA fits TRBJ2-7 better; the J call may be wrong. This CDR3 comprises 14 residues. CDR1 and CDR2 from the germline V gene are SGHRS and YFSETQ. The CDR3 nucleotides are TGCGCCAGCAGCAGTTGGGACAGGGACCACGAGCAGTACTTC. It yields the protein CASSSWDRDHEQYF.

The sample holds a few counts of this clonotype. The gene calls are TRBV29-1 and TRBJ2-1; D gene uncertain. Germline assignment: CDR1 SQVTM and CDR2 ANQGSEA. Trimming removed 7 bases from V and 8 bases from J, with 18 bases in between. The CDR3 has 13 amino acids. CDR3 DNA sequence: TGCAGCGCTAAGAGATTCGTCGTAGATGAGCAGTTCTTC. This encodes CSAKRFVVDEQFF.

This clonotype was seen more than once but under ten times. The chain recombines TRBV14 with TRBJ2-1, with unresolved D. The CDR3 length is 13 residues. Germline V lookup: CDR1 SGHDN, CDR2 FVKESK. V gave up 0 bases and J gave up 12 bases, with 12 bases separating them. Here the CDR3 reads CASSQDSPYAQFF. CDR3 sequence (DNA): TGTGCCAGCAGCCAAGATTCGCCGTACGCGCAGTTCTTC.